This T cell receptor beta chain was recovered during a study of T cells in Graves' hyperthyroidism and ophthalmopathy (dated by TCRdb to the late 2010s). With regard to the full study: Peripheral blood samples were taken at initial diagnosis, before any treatment was given. For training and testing, the 100 or so patients in the discovery cohort were randomly divided in a 7:3 ratio. Thyroid tissue and blood T-cell repertoires from more than five Graves' hyperthyroidism patients were also compared in the study. TCR Vbeta CDR3 sequencing of 135 peripheral blood samples (more than 40 ophthalmopathy, 75 to 85 hyperthyroidism and roughly 17 progressor patients) is reported in the paper. Once sampling was done, hyperthyroidism patients were given methimazole at a starting dose of 30 mg daily, whereas ophthalmopathy patients were given high-dose intravenous methylprednisolone. Prospective prediction of ophthalmopathy was tested in an independent validation cohort of some 20 hyperthyroidism patients and 15 to 17 patients who later progressed to ophthalmopathy. A discovery cohort of roughly 100 patients, 43 with Graves' ophthalmopathy and 55 to 65 with stable Graves' hyperthyroidism, was used to find distinguishing TCR V-J signatures.

This clonotype was seen many times. Its target antigen remains unknown. No quality values exist for individual bases; no much larger clone is one base distant. Clipping removes 3 bases from V and 4 bases from J, with 8 as the unmatched junction base count. Its CDR3 holds 14 amino acids, cysteine through phenylalanine. Solely the CDR3 DNA is kept, with 42 bases framed from the first base. As encoded in the germline V gene (reference sequence), CDR1 is DFQATT while CDR2 is SNEGSKA. The TCR beta CDR3 regions were amplified from the RNA transcripts. The TCR CDR3 was subjected to a first round of RT-PCR using the HTBI primer set and the Qiagen OneStep RT-PCR kit. Libraries were constructed in a second round of multiplex PCR, after which size selection and purification were carried out. Libraries were sequenced paired-end with 100 bp reads on an Illumina HiSeq2000. In the paper's pipeline: SOAPnuke was used to process the raw data, throwing out any read that contained adapters or uncalled bases, had a mean Phred below 15, or lacked an exact constant-primer or identifier match. High-quality paired reads were merged with COPE v1.2.5, and unique nucleotide sequences were defined as clonotypes. Clonotypes were aligned to IMGT TRBV, TRBD and TRBJ reference segments using MiTCR v1.1. Only V-J combinations with frequency above 0.0001, covering about 99% of repertoires, were analysed. The TCS score was defined as F50 (clonal expansion) divided by E x V (chaos), with BLOSUM62-based TCRdist calculated between CDR3 peptides within each V-J. Welch's t-statistics and random forest reduced around 510 V-J features to 10 to 15, which were used in a naive Bayes classifier (R e1071). TCRdb trimmed public reads at Q25 via fastp, called clones via MiXCR and kept in-frame beta chains. When rows share a CDR3 protein, they turn into one entry using the most common DNA and genes. These V and J calls derive from TCRdb rather than the authors' analysis. Within this sample are some 400,000 distinct CDR3 sequences, with less than 15% of them counted one time only. In total, the top ten clones hold less than 25% of the sample.

The paper's findings and limits, for the study overall: In cross-validation, a model built on a 13 V-J signature told ophthalmopathy apart from stable hyperthyroidism with approximately 91% sensitivity and approximately 81% specificity, and in testing the same model reached 80%/75%. During validation, the model predicted progression to ophthalmopathy a median of roughly 7.1 months ahead of onset, with around 71% sensitivity and under 85% specificity. Most expanded thyroid clonotypes (frequency above 0.001) were also detected in blood, a finding suggesting that blood repertoires may reflect thyroid immune responses. No statistical method was used to set the sample size in advance, and investigators knew the group allocation.

Hyperthyroidism patients were newly diagnosed, with disease duration under 2 months, and aged 18 to 65 years. The study excluded patients with uncontrolled infections, other autoimmune diseases, pregnancy or lactation. Clinical symptoms, serum thyroxine and TRAb, thyroid ultrasound, and orbital computed tomography formed the basis for the diagnoses. Blood from progressor patients was drawn when they were first diagnosed with hyperthyroidism, before any ophthalmopathy symptoms appeared. Ficoll-Paque density gradient centrifugation was used to isolate PBMCs from about 10 ml of fresh peripheral blood. Progressor patients were first diagnosed with Graves' hyperthyroidism and then developed ophthalmopathy during follow-up. Total RNA was extracted using Trizol reagent, and RNA quality was assessed on an Agilent 2100 Bioanalyzer.

The receptor was isolated from a man aged 30 to 39 with Graves' hyperthyroidism that later progressed to Graves' ophthalmopathy. The sequencing sample was made of blood. The rearrangement joined TRBV20-1 to TRBJ2-7; 8 central nucleotides agree with TRBD1. CDR3 protein: CSASTRTGMYEQYF. In nucleotide form, the sequence is TGCAGTGCTAGTACGAGGACAGGGATGTACGAGCAGTACTTC.